A selection of T cell receptor beta chains follows, all from one sample in a study of a mutant IDH1 vaccine in newly diagnosed glioma. The table came from immunoSEQ multiplex PCR; TCRdb's copy has only in-frame clones and leaves some out. In the table there are 100,000 to 150,000 clones, about 80% of which are singletons. The antigens these receptors bind are not known. Material: PBMCs, obtained from a glioma patient whose treatment included an IDH1 peptide vaccine. These receptors were collected from a man in his forties with glioma. The CDR3 runs from the conserved cysteine through the conserved F or W. The order of the fields is D gene, V gene, J gene, CDR3 protein. The D gene is left open where the match is weak.

>.|TRBV5-4|TRBJ2-7
CASSPFGARVQYF
>.|TRBV2|TRBJ1-1
CASSPEMNTEAFF
>.|TRBV7-9|TRBJ2-5
CASSLPEETQYF
>.|TRBV15|TRBJ2-5
CATSRGPWGGTQETQYF
>.|TRBV6-6|TRBJ1-1
CASSSNKGAEAFF
>.|TRBV29-1|TRBJ2-2
CSVDQGTGELFF
>.|TRBV30|TRBJ1-1
CAWHGQRNTEAFF
>TRBD1|TRBV5-6|TRBJ1-3
CASSLPRDRSLSGNTIYF
>.|TRBV27|TRBJ2-7
CASSPYRDSRQYF
>.|TRBV6-4|TRBJ2-5
CASSDLPGQQYF
>.|TRBV6-6|TRBJ1-2
CATAWEEDYGYTF
>.|TRBV5-6|TRBJ1-1
CASSLALGGGVNTEAFF
>.|TRBV6-5|TRBJ1-1
CAGQKAENTEAFF
>.|TRBV27|TRBJ1-1
CASSLYFGMTGNTEAFF
>TRBD1|TRBV27|TRBJ1-2
CASRPLRGRDRNYGYTF
>TRBD1|TRBV5-1|TRBJ2-2
CASSLAVGGGYTGELFF
>.|TRBV9|TRBJ2-7
CASSVGGSSYEQYF
>TRBD2|TRBV7-2|TRBJ2-3
CASSLTGGGTQYF
>.|TRBV6-6|TRBJ1-1
CASSYKLEAFF
>.|TRBV2|TRBJ1-6
CASNPAGYNSPLHF
>.|TRBV28|TRBJ1-1
CASSWAGPGTEAFF
>.|TRBV6-4|TRBJ2-5
CASSGPGAVEETRYF
>.|TRBV28|TRBJ1-1
CASSLSRGTTEAFF
>.|TRBV30|TRBJ1-4
CAWTPQVGLLNEKLFF
>.|TRBV28|TRBJ2-7
CATPGPNSYEQYF
>TRBD2|TRBV28|TRBJ2-3
CASSAHRPGTSGIRSTDTQYF
>.|TRBV18|TRBJ2-7
CASSSGSLEQYF
>.|TRBV28|TRBJ2-3
CASSPRTADTQYF
>TRBD2|TRBV15|TRBJ2-5
CATSSQRLAGSFLQETQYF
>.|TRBV7-8|TRBJ1-1
CASSPDDFFMNTEAFF
>TRBD1|TRBV10-3|TRBJ2-2
CAIRTGTGIPGELFF
>.|TRBV19|TRBJ2-5
CASSIEGGRMETQYF
>.|TRBV18|TRBJ2-1
CASSPRVAGRPYNEQFF
>.|TRBV10-3|TRBJ1-6
CAISEARYVTLHF
>.|TRBV14|TRBJ1-2
CASSSPGPLAF
>.|TRBV21-1|TRBJ2-3
CASSKSPSSSTDTQYF
>TRBD1|TRBV5-1|TRBJ2-2
CASSSRTGETGELFF
>.|TRBV7-2|TRBJ2-6
CASSIDRLSGANVLTF
>.|TRBV4-2|TRBJ1-1
CASSQDLGSMNTEAFF
>TRBD1|TRBV6-5|TRBJ2-7
CASSSTHDRVYEQYF
>.|TRBV5-5|TRBJ1-5
CASSLGGISNQPQHF
>TRBD1|TRBV7-6|TRBJ1-2
CASSPRDSYGYTF
>TRBD1|TRBV7-2|TRBJ2-3
CASSFGTGYTDTQYF
>.|TRBV18|TRBJ2-5
CASSPEGLPQETQYF
>TRBD1|TRBV6-6|TRBJ2-7
CATQQGTSSYEQYF
>.|TRBV19|TRBJ2-2
CASSPGAGSLFWLFF
>.|TRBV29-1|TRBJ1-2
CSVESRQTFRYGYTF
>TRBD2|TRBV7-3|TRBJ2-5
CASSSVAGARETQYF
>TRBD1|TRBV30|TRBJ1-1
CALQGTPLRVTEAFF
>.|TRBV4-3|TRBJ2-3
CASSQDRWTDTQYF
>.|TRBV4-3|TRBJ2-5
CASSHRTPPPGETQYF
>.|TRBV5-6|TRBJ2-3
CASSLPPRTDTQYF
>TRBD1|TRBV6-5|TRBJ1-6
CASADRGDNSPLHF
>TRBD2|TRBV7-9|TRBJ2-5
CASSSSGGLQTQYF
>TRBD2|TRBV5-6|TRBJ2-7
CASSLGTSVSEQYF
>.|TRBV11-2|TRBJ2-3
CASSWDPLDTQYF
>.|TRBV28|TRBJ2-5
CASSLAGATETQYF
>.|TRBV5-4|TRBJ2-7
CASSLTGSSYEQYF
>.|TRBV27|TRBJ2-2
CASSPSPDPPGELFF